The 2 T cell receptor beta chains listed next were all sequenced from one sample in a study of cytomegalovirus exposure and HLA in healthy donors. Clones were read by immunoSEQ multiplex PCR, and TCRdb kept only the in-frame ones, dropping some. The data hold under 400,000 clones, with 86% observed a single time. What was sequenced was PBMCs. The receptors here all came from a woman under 30 in good health and CMV-seronegative.

J is TRBJ2-7 and V is TRBV4-1; 8 bases agree with TRBD1. CDR3 size: 14 residues. Losses at the gene ends were 1 base for V and 5 bases for J; bases not matched to a gene: 4. Germline V gene sequence: CDR1 MGHRA, CDR2 YSYEKL. CDR3 DNA sequence: TGCGCCAGCAGCCAAGCACAGGGGGGTGACGAGCAGTACTTC. As protein: CASSQAQGGDEQYF.

This chain joins TRBV4-1 and TRBJ2-1; D gene ambiguous. Trimming stripped 4 bases from V and 9 bases from J, with 7 bases between. This CDR3 spans 11 amino acids. Germline CDR1 MGHRA, CDR2 YSYEKL. CDR3 bases: TGCGCCAGCAGCCGTGGCATTGAGCAGTTCTTC. Translating gives CASSRGIEQFF.